The rows below give T cell receptor beta chains drawn from one sample of a study of blood T cells in healthy people across ages. TCRdb analysed the 5' RACE reads with MiXCR anew, one entry per CDR3 protein. The table shows roughly 900,000 distinct CDR3 sequences, with around 28% occurring only once. Sequencing was performed on blood. The receptors were gathered from a woman older than 75 in good health. Both conserved end residues are part of each CDR3. Each record gives: CDR3 length, V gene, J gene, clone size, D gene, CDR3 DNA, CDR3 protein. The D gene is left open where the match is weak. Clone size is given for some rows only: seen once, a few or many times, or a class if the clone is expanded.

>17|TRBV7-2|TRBJ2-7|many|TRBD2
TGTGCCAGCAGCTTAGTGGCTAGCGGGGGGCCCGCCTACGAGCAGTACTTC
CASSLVASGGPAYEQYF
>15|TRBV20-1|TRBJ1-4|NA|NA
TGCAGTGCACGCCATGTAGGGGGGGCTAATGAAAAACTGTTTTTT
CSARHVGGANEKLFF
>13|TRBV7-6|TRBJ2-3|many|NA
TGTGCCAGCAGCCCCCAGGACGGAGATACGCAGTATTTT
CASSPQDGDTQYF
>14|TRBV7-2|TRBJ1-4|NA|NA
TGTGCCAGCAGCTTCAGCTCAGCTAATGAAAAACTGTTTTTT
CASSFSSANEKLFF
>13|TRBV3-1|TRBJ1-1|NA|NA
TGTGCCAGCAGCCAGTGGGCCAACACTGAAGCTTTCTTT
CASSQWANTEAFF
>15|TRBV20-1|TRBJ1-1|few|TRBD1
TGCAGTGCTAGAGGGAGGACAGGGGGCGCGGGTGAAGCTTTCTTT
CSARGRTGGAGEAFF
>14|TRBV20-1|TRBJ1-5|many|NA
TGCAGTGCTATAAGCACGTCGGACGGACAGCCCCAGCATTTT
CSAISTSDGQPQHF
>12|TRBV11-2|TRBJ2-3|few|NA
TGTGCCAGCAGCCCTTGGACAGATACGCAGTATTTT
CASSPWTDTQYF
>19|TRBV6-5|TRBJ1-6|few|NA
TGTGCCAGCAGTTCCCGGGGGGGGGCTCGGGCGACCTATAATTCACCCCTCCACTTT
CASSSRGGARATYNSPLHF
>12|TRBV29-1|TRBJ1-5|NA|NA
TGCAGCGTTGGGGACCCTCAGGGACCCCAGCATTTT
CSVGDPQGPQHF
>12|TRBV29-1|TRBJ2-1|few|NA
TGCAGCGTTGGAGGAGGGGACAATGAGCAGTTCTTC
CSVGGGDNEQFF
>15|TRBV20-1|TRBJ2-1|many|NA
TGCAGCCCCTTTGGGCTTCTGAGCTCCTACAATGAGCAGTTCTTC
CSPFGLLSSYNEQFF
>15|TRBV28|TRBJ1-5|few|TRBD1
TGTGCCAGCAGTTTAGGACAGGGGGAAAATCAGCCCCAGCATTTT
CASSLGQGENQPQHF
>14|TRBV7-2|TRBJ1-2|NA|NA
TGTGCCAGCAGCTTAAAGACTGAGAGCTATGGCTACACCTTC
CASSLKTESYGYTF
>13|TRBV5-1|TRBJ2-5|NA|NA
TGCGCCAGCAGCTCATCTAGCGAGGGGACCCAGTACTTC
CASSSSSEGTQYF
>15|TRBV30|TRBJ1-6|NA|NA
TGTGCCTGGAGTATGGGAGGCGCCTATAATTCACCCCTCCACTTT
CAWSMGGAYNSPLHF
>16|TRBV6-6|TRBJ2-4|NA|NA
TGTGCCAGCAGCCTATTTACAGGGATAGCCAAAAACATTCAGTACTTC
CASSLFTGIAKNIQYF
>15|TRBV6-1|TRBJ1-2|NA|NA
TGTGCCAGCAGTGGGGAAAGACGGTCCTTCGGGGGCTACACCTTC
CASSGERRSFGGYTF
>14|TRBV4-3|TRBJ2-1|few|NA
TGCGCCAGCAGCCAAGATCTTGCTTTCAATGAGCAGTTCTTC
CASSQDLAFNEQFF
>11|TRBV11-2|TRBJ1-2|many|NA
TGTGCCAGCAGCTCAGGTGTCGGCTACACCTTC
CASSSGVGYTF
>15|TRBV20-1|TRBJ2-1|many|NA
TGCAGTGCTAGAGATCCGGAAGGTCCCTACAATGAGCAGTTCTTC
CSARDPEGPYNEQFF
>15|TRBV27|TRBJ1-5|NA|NA
TGTGCCAGCAGTCTCGGGGGTCATGGCAATCAGCCCCAGCATTTT
CASSLGGHGNQPQHF
>16|TRBV6-6|TRBJ1-5|many|NA
TGTGCCAGCAGTTACTCCACCGTGGGGGGGGGTCAGCCCCAGCATTTT
CASSYSTVGGGQPQHF
>17|TRBV9|TRBJ1-1|many|NA
TGTGCCAGCAGCCCTCACCCTCCGGGCAGGGGCACCACTGAAGCTTTCTTT
CASSPHPPGRGTTEAFF
>14|TRBV20-1|TRBJ2-5|many|NA
TGCAGTGCTAGAGATCTTTCGAACTCCCAGCTTAAGTACTTC
CSARDLSNSQLKYF
>14|TRBV6-2/TRBV6-3|TRBJ1-2|NA|TRBD1
TGTGCCAGCAGAACCACGGGACAGGGCTATGGCTACACCTTC
CASRTTGQGYGYTF
>14|TRBV7-9|TRBJ1-2|many|NA
TGTGCCAGCAGCCAGGGGCCAGAACACTATGGCTACACCTTC
CASSQGPEHYGYTF
>15|TRBV6-2/TRBV6-3|TRBJ2-5|NA|TRBD2
TGTGCCAGCAGTCCCTGGGCTAGCGGGGAGGAGACCCAGTACTTC
CASSPWASGEETQYF
>16|TRBV14|TRBJ1-2|few|NA
TGTGCCAGCAGCCTATCCGGGACACCAGTCTTCTATGGCTACACCTTC
CASSLSGTPVFYGYTF
>16|TRBV4-2|TRBJ2-4|many|NA
TGTGCCAGCAGCCAAGATCTGGCCCCCACGAGGAACATTCAGTACTTC
CASSQDLAPTRNIQYF
>12|TRBV6-5|TRBJ1-2|many|NA
TGTGCCAGCAGTTACCCAGGAAATGGCTACACCTTC
CASSYPGNGYTF
>15|TRBV20-1|TRBJ2-3|NA|TRBD2
TGCAGTGCTAGAGTTGCGTTAGCGGGGCCAGATACGCAGTATTTT
CSARVALAGPDTQYF
>16|TRBV6-1|TRBJ1-2|NA|NA
TGTGCCAGCAGTGAACCCTTCGGGGGAATATTCTATGGCTACACCTTC
CASSEPFGGIFYGYTF
>15|TRBV25-1|TRBJ2-1|few|TRBD2
TGTGCCAGCAGTGAAGGAGCGGGGCTACACAATGAGCAGTTCTTC
CASSEGAGLHNEQFF
>12|TRBV24-1|TRBJ2-7|many|NA
TGTGCCACCAGTGAAACCAGGGGCGAGCAGTACTTC
CATSETRGEQYF
>17|TRBV6-6|TRBJ1-6|few|TRBD1
TGTGCCAGCAGTTACCCTACAGGGGGGATTGGTAATTCACCCCTCCACTTT
CASSYPTGGIGNSPLHF
>15|TRBV20-1|TRBJ1-4|once|NA
TGCAGTGCTAGTGTTCCGGGACGGAGCGGCGAAAAACTGTTTTTT
CSASVPGRSGEKLFF
>15|TRBV20-1|TRBJ1-4|NA|NA
TGCAGTGCTAGACTGGGCGCAACCTCTAATGAAAAACTGTTTTTT
CSARLGATSNEKLFF
>16|TRBV4-3|TRBJ2-3|many|TRBD2
TGCGCCAGCAGCCAAGATATTTTAGCGGGGTCGGATACGCAGTATTTT
CASSQDILAGSDTQYF
>15|TRBV5-1|TRBJ1-2|few|NA
TGCGCCAGCAGTTCCCCAGGGGTCGGGAACTATGGCTACACCTTC
CASSSPGVGNYGYTF
>15|TRBV7-9|TRBJ2-3|many|NA
TGTGCCAGCAGCCTCGAGGGATTTGGGACAGATACGCAGTATTTT
CASSLEGFGTDTQYF
>14|TRBV28|TRBJ2-7|NA|TRBD1
TGTGCCAGCAGTTCAGGGGGCAACCCCTACGAGCAGTACTTC
CASSSGGNPYEQYF
>16|TRBV20-1|TRBJ2-3|once|NA
TGCAGTGCCAATAACCCTGCGGGTAGGTGGGCAGATACGCAGTATTTT
CSANNPAGRWADTQYF
>13|TRBV12-3/TRBV12-4|TRBJ1-4|NA|NA
TGTGCCAGCAGTCTCGGGGAGAGTGAAAAACGGTTTTTT
CASSLGESEKRFF
>14|TRBV7-2|TRBJ2-3|NA|NA
TGTGCCAGCAGCTATGAATTTAGCACAGATACGCAGTATTTT
CASSYEFSTDTQYF
>14|TRBV15|TRBJ1-4|few|NA
TGTGCCACCAGCCAAGCACCGCGTAATGAAAAACTGTTTTTT
CATSQAPRNEKLFF